What follows are 29 T cell receptor beta chains derived from one specimen sequenced in a study of T-cell memory formation after mild COVID-19. TCRdb re-analysed the 5' RACE reads in MiXCR, keeping a single row per CDR3 protein. The data show about 320,000 distinct CDR3 sequences, with roughly an eighth seen just once and under 25% held by the top ten. Sequenced: PBMCs or a T cell subset sorted from them (not recorded which). All receptors come from a man aged 18 to 30 who had mild COVID-19 (a few samples of this study predate the infection). Cell type and time point are not known.

J is TRBJ1-5 and V is TRBV15, with D possibly TRBD1 on 6 matching bases. CDR1 LNHNV and CDR2 YYDKDF come from the germline V gene (reference sequence). The CDR3 covers 16 residues. V lost 0 bases to trimming and J lost 3 bases, with 12 bases between them. This chain's CDR3 is CATSRDPGADNQPQHF. For the CDR3, the DNA is TGTGCCACCAGCAGAGATCCGGGGGCGGACAATCAGCCCCAGCATTTT.

This clonotype was recorded many times. The chain recombines TRBV4-1 with TRBJ1-5, with D possibly being TRBD1 (5 bases). The germline V gene has CDR1 MGHRA and CDR2 YSYEKL. Trimming shortened V by 0 bases and J by 4 bases, and 10 bases separated the two germline ends. This CDR3 contains 15 residues. CDR3 sequence reads: CASSQDLGTNQPQHF. In DNA, the CDR3 is TGCGCCAGCAGCCAAGATCTGGGGACTAATCAGCCCCAGCATTTT.

The chain combines TRBV7-9 with TRBJ2-4; D is unresolved. The V end lost 5 bases, the J end lost 0 bases, and 8 bases lay between the germline ends. Germline values: CDR1 SEHNR, CDR2 FQNEAQ (reference sequence). The CDR3 totals 14 residues. CDR3 loop: CASSLPLAKNIQYF. DNA of the CDR3: TGTGCCAGCAGCCTCCCACTAGCCAAAAACATTCAGTACTTC.

This chain links TRBV4-1 with TRBJ2-1, with TRBD2 identical over 9 bases. The germline gives CDR1 MGHRA, CDR2 YSYEKL. After removal of 4 bases from V and 8 bases from J, the junction contained 9 bases not matched to a gene. The CDR3 spans 15 residues. The CDR3 bases are TGCGCCAGCAGCCGAGTAGCGGGAGATACAGATGAGCAGTTCTTC. Translated: CASSRVAGDTDEQFF.

This clonotype has only a few counts. The chain joins TRBV2 to TRBJ2-4; no firm D call. V was cut by 5 bases and J by 3 bases, with 8 bases left in between. The CDR3 runs 13 residues. In germline, CDR1 is SNHLY, CDR2 FYNNEI. The CDR3 is CASSSDDKNIQYF. CDR3 DNA: TGTGCCAGCAGTAGCGATGACAAAAACATTCAGTACTTC.

This clonotype ranks as medium-sized (0.01 to 0.1%). This CDR3 is CASSQGSSPSGANVLTF. The CDR3 DNA sequence: TGCGCCAGCAGCCAAGGGTCCAGCCCCTCTGGGGCCAACGTCCTGACTTTC. The V and J genes are TRBV4-3 and TRBJ2-6; no firm D call. Trimming cost V 1 base and J 0 bases, with 10 bases left between them. The CDR3 totals 17 residues. Germline V CDR1 and CDR2: LGHNA, YSLEER.

This clonotype was seen a handful of times. This chain links TRBV5-1 with TRBJ1-1, with 7 nucleotides matching TRBD1. Trimming removed 1 base from V and 0 bases from J; junction bases left unmatched: 9. CDR3 size: 17 residues. The germline CDR1 and CDR2 sequences are SGHRS and YFSETQ. Here the CDR3 DNA reads TGCGCCAGCAGCTTGAATACAGGGGAATACTTGAACACTGAAGCTTTCTTT. It encodes CASSLNTGEYLNTEAFF. The full variable domain, completed using reference TRBV5-1 and TRBJ1-1, is KAGVTQTPRYLIKTRGQQVTLSCSPISGHRSVSWYQQTPGQGLQFLFEYFSETQRNKGNFPGRFSGRQFSNSRSEMNVSTLELGDSALYLCASSLNTGEYLNTEAFFGQGTRLTVV.

This rearrangement joins TRBV6-2 or TRBV6-3 to TRBJ2-2, with 7 nucleotides matching TRBD1. The trim removed 7 bases at V and 7 bases at J, leaving 6 bases unmatched. CDR1 is MNHEY and CDR2 is SVGEGT in the germline V gene. The CDR3 extends over 13 amino acids. Here the CDR3 DNA reads TGTGCCAGCATCTACAGGGGTGGCGGGGAGCTGTTTTTT. This encodes CASIYRGGGELFF.

The gene calls are TRBV2 and TRBJ1-5, with D possibly TRBD1 on 5 matching bases. The CDR3 loop spans 14 amino acids. The V gene's germline CDR1 is SNHLY and CDR2 FYNNEI. The V end was cut by 4 bases, the J end by 5 bases, with 12 bases between. Here the CDR3 reads CASSAVGADQPQHF. In DNA, the CDR3 is TGTGCCAGCAGTGCGGTTGGGGCCGATCAGCCCCAGCATTTT.

The genes are TRBV5-1 and TRBJ1-4; 7 bases match TRBD1. The germline V gene has CDR1 SGHRS and CDR2 YFSETQ. J gave up 6 bases and V 4 bases, and 9 bases lay outside the gene matches. The CDR3 contains 15 residues. Here the CDR3 DNA reads TGCGCCAGCAGCGGAGGCGGGACAGAGGATGAAAAACTGTTTTTT. Translated, it gives CASSGGGTEDEKLFF.

This clonotype has ten or more counts. The chain has TRBV7-2 and TRBJ1-6; D perhaps matches TRBD1 (6 bases). This CDR3 contains 15 residues. Germline CDR1 reads SGHTA; CDR2 reads FQGNSA. The V gene lost 5 bases and the J gene lost 11 bases, with 19 bases spanning the gap. CDR3 sequence reads: CASSPQGGGGTPLHF. Here the CDR3 DNA reads TGTGCCAGCAGCCCACAGGGCGGCGGGGGTACACCCCTCCACTTT.

There are a few counts of this clonotype. V usage is TRBV11-2 and J usage is TRBJ2-2; the match to TRBD2 covers 8 bases. Trimming at V came to 6 bases and at J to 6 bases, leaving 15 bases not matched to a gene. The CDR3 runs 17 residues. CDR1 and CDR2 (germline): SGHAT, FQNNGV. The CDR3 protein is CASSKFYGGGMAGELFF. CDR3 coding DNA: TGTGCCAGCAGTAAATTCTACGGGGGGGGTATGGCCGGGGAGCTGTTTTTT.

The chain uses TRBV12-3 or TRBV12-4 and TRBJ1-3, with D maybe TRBD1 (5 bases). V was cut by 9 bases and J by 1 base, with 19 bases left in between. There are 16 residues in the CDR3. The CDR3 coding sequence is TGTGCCAGTAAGGGGCCGGCCTCGCCTTCTGGAAACACCATATATTTT. It is translated as CASKGPASPSGNTIYF.

This chain joins TRBV6-5 and TRBJ2-7; D perhaps matches TRBD1 (6 bases). The germline V gene has CDR1 MNHEY and CDR2 SVGAGI. V was trimmed by 2 bases and J by 1 base, leaving 21 bases between them. The CDR3 has 18 residues. The CDR3 nucleotides read TGTGCCAGCAGTTACGGACACGACGGACAGAGCCCTTCCTACGAGCAGTACTTC. Its translation: CASSYGHDGQSPSYEQYF.

This clonotype appeared a few times. The chain employs TRBV7-9 and TRBJ1-3; D is unresolved. V was shortened by 4 bases and J by 0 bases, with 13 bases between the two germline ends. Germline CDR1 is SEHNR and CDR2 is FQNEAQ (reference sequence). This CDR3 spans 16 amino acids. The CDR3 DNA follows: TGTGCCAGCAGCTCCCCGGGCCTTAGCTCTGGAAACACCATATATTTT. Amino acid sequence: CASSSPGLSSGNTIYF.

The rearrangement uses TRBV6-6 and TRBJ1-4; D is possibly TRBD1 (6 bases). Deletions cut 8 bases from V and 2 bases from J, with 9 bases between. Germline V gives CDR1 MNHNY, CDR2 SVGAGI (reference sequence). This CDR3 is 13 amino acids long. This CDR3 reads CASEDSTNEKLFF. For the CDR3, the DNA is TGTGCCAGCGAGGACAGCACTAATGAAAAACTGTTTTTT.

This clonotype has just one count. This chain links TRBV6-1 with TRBJ1-6, with TRBD1 identical over 11 bases. The CDR3 is 14 amino acids. Trimming at V came to 10 bases and at J to 10 bases, leaving 9 bases not matched to a gene. CDR1 MNHNS and CDR2 SASEGT come from the germline V gene. CDR3 DNA: TGTGCCATCCGGGACAGGGGGGGAAGATCACCCCTCCACTTT. Translated: CAIRDRGGRSPLHF.

This clonotype was recorded many times. The CDR3 nucleotides are TGCGCCAGCAGCTTGGAGCGAACAGATACGCAGTATTTT. Its protein is CASSLERTDTQYF. V usage is TRBV5-1 and J usage is TRBJ2-3; D is undetermined. CDR3 size: 13 residues. CDR1 is SGHRS and CDR2 is YFSETQ in the germline V gene. V lost 0 bases, J lost 3 bases, and 5 bases lay in between.

A few counts support this clonotype. The genes are TRBV5-1 and TRBJ2-7; weak D call: TRBD2 (6 bases). Trimming left V 0 bases short and J 0 bases short, with 10 bases between. Germline V lookup: CDR1 SGHRS, CDR2 YFSETQ. The CDR3 is made up of 15 amino acids. Here the CDR3 DNA reads TGCGCCAGCAGCTTGGTGCCCGGGGGCTCCTACGAGCAGTACGTC. Protein product: CASSLVPGGSYEQYV.

This chain links TRBV5-1 with TRBJ1-2; possible D gene TRBD1, 5 bases. The CDR3 is 13 residues long. Trimming left V 7 bases short and J 2 bases short, with 12 bases between. CDR1 is SGHRS and CDR2 is YFSETQ in the germline V gene. DNA of the CDR3: TGCGCCAGCCACCAGGGATTGAACTATGGCTACACCTTC. Translated, it gives CASHQGLNYGYTF. Combining the CDR3 with reference TRBV5-1 and TRBJ1-2 gives the whole variable domain KAGVTQTPRYLIKTRGQQVTLSCSPISGHRSVSWYQQTPGQGLQFLFEYFSETQRNKGNFPGRFSGRQFSNSRSEMNVSTLELGDSALYLCASHQGLNYGYTFGSGTRLTVV.

This clonotype was found a few times. CDR3 protein: CASSYWTSGDSGANVTF. The CDR3 bases are TGTGCCAGCAGTTATTGGACTAGCGGAGACTCTGGGGCCAACGTCACTTTC. The gene calls are TRBV6-5 and TRBJ2-6; TRBD2 aligns across 10 bases. CDR3 length equals 17 residues. Unmatched junction bases numbered 21, after V lost 3 bases and J lost 19 bases. Germline V gives CDR1 MNHEY, CDR2 SVGAGI.

CDR3 amino acids: CASSFGRGYEQYV. Here the CDR3 DNA reads TGCGCCAGCAGCTTTGGCAGGGGGTACGAGCAGTACGTC. V gene TRBV5-1 combines with J gene TRBJ2-7; 7 nucleotides align to TRBD1. The CDR3 covers 13 residues. Germline assignment: CDR1 SGHRS and CDR2 YFSETQ. The trim removed 2 bases at V and 4 bases at J, leaving 3 bases unmatched.

To note about this clonotype: The junction departs from germline at one end; a sequencing error may be responsible. V and J are TRBV28 and TRBJ1-2, with 7 bases aligning to TRBD1. The CDR3 spans 10 residues. The germline V gene has CDR1 MDHEN and CDR2 SYDVKM. The CDR3 loop reads CASSSSGQDF. CDR3 nucleotides: TGTGCCAGCAGTTCCTCCGGACAGGACTTC.

J is TRBJ2-3 and V is TRBV28; tentative D call: TRBD1 (6 bases). Germline CDR1 MDHEN, CDR2 SYDVKM. The CDR3 is 16 residues long. The ends were cut back, 3 bases at V and 2 bases at J, with 15 bases in the middle. The CDR3 protein is CASSLPQGTYTDTQYF. In DNA, the CDR3 is TGTGCCAGCAGTTTGCCGCAGGGGACATACACAGATACGCAGTATTTT.

This chain connects TRBV7-6 to TRBJ2-1; 9 bases fit TRBD2. The V gene end was trimmed by 3 bases and the J gene end by 2 bases; junction bases not matched to a gene: 5. This CDR3 spans 16 amino acids. Germline V lookup: CDR1 SGHVS, CDR2 FNYEAQ. CDR3 loop: CASSLYLAGTYNEQFF. The CDR3 bases are TGTGCCAGCAGCTTGTACCTAGCGGGGACCTACAATGAGCAGTTCTTC.

The chain carries TRBV15 and TRBJ2-7, with D possibly being TRBD2 (5 bases). The CDR3 totals 11 residues. CDR1 is LNHNV, CDR2 YYDKDF, per germline (reference sequence). CDR3 in amino acids: CATSRAATRGV. Written as DNA, the CDR3 is TGTGCCACCAGCAGAGCGGCCACTAGAGGCGTC.

This clonotype was picked up many times. The chain is built from TRBV6-4 and TRBJ2-7, with 10 nucleotides matching TRBD2. Germline lookup yields CDR1 MRHNA and CDR2 SNTAGT. V shed 0 bases, J shed 5 bases, and the junction held 13 bases outside the gene matches. This CDR3 spans 18 amino acids. CDR3 in DNA: TGTGCCAGCAGTGACTCGACGGCTAGCGGGGGCCTTAAGCACGAGCAGTACGTC. Its translation: CASSDSTASGGLKHEQYV.

This clonotype was seen only once. This rearrangement joins TRBV7-2 to TRBJ2-1, with 8 bases matching TRBD1. This CDR3 has 15 residues. CDR1 and CDR2 (germline): SGHTA, FQGNSA. Trimming cost V 6 bases and J 6 bases; bases outside gene matches: 10. The CDR3 loop reads CASSGRQGPSNEQFF. CDR3 nucleotides: TGTGCCAGCAGTGGAAGACAGGGGCCGAGCAATGAGCAGTTCTTC.

The chain employs TRBV6-6 and TRBJ2-3; D is possibly TRBD1 (5 bases). Germline V gene sequence: CDR1 MNHNY, CDR2 SVGAGI (reference sequence). V lost 0 bases and J 1 base, leaving 8 bases between the germline ends. This CDR3 contains 15 residues. The chain's CDR3 is CASSYSTEGTDTQYF. Here the CDR3 DNA reads TGTGCCAGCAGTTACTCGACAGAAGGCACAGATACGCAGTATTTT.